The 2 T cell receptor beta chains below were found in one sample sequenced in a study of blood T cell repertoires in COVID-19. TCRdb keeps only in-frame clones here, not all; method: immunoSEQ multiplex PCR. The sample lists approximately 200,000 clones; nearly 90% were seen once. The sequenced material came from PBMCs or T cells enriched from blood (not recorded which). These receptors were obtained from a woman between 40 and 55 years old with acute COVID-19.

The count of this clone is one. This chain joins TRBV7-9 and TRBJ1-1; the match to TRBD1 covers 7 bases. The CDR3 length is 14 residues. Trimming removed 1 base from V and 4 bases from J; junction bases left unmatched: 3. CDR1 is SEHNR and CDR2 is FQNEAQ in the germline V gene (reference sequence). CDR3 protein: CASSLGRQGTEAFF. The CDR3 DNA follows: TGTGCCAGCAGCTTAGGGCGACAGGGCACTGAAGCTTTCTTT.

The rearrangement joins TRBV18 to TRBJ1-3; weak D call: TRBD1 (6 bases). The V end was cut by 5 bases, the J end by 0 bases, with 14 bases between. The CDR3 is made up of 16 amino acids. The germline V gene has CDR1 KGHSH and CDR2 LQKENI. The DNA of the CDR3 is TGTGCCAGCTCAATACCTACAGGGTCCTCTGGAAACACCATATATTTT. Amino acids: CASSIPTGSSGNTIYF.